The sample holds a few counts of the clone carrying this T cell receptor beta chain. This record belongs to a study of identical twins. Germline assignment: CDR1 LNHNV and CDR2 YYDKDF (reference sequence). The CDR3 length is 14 residues. The germline V and J ends were trimmed by 4 bases and 5 bases, with 13 bases remaining between them. Healthy Caucasians, and only they, were the donors. TCRdb re-derived calls from the 5' RACE reads in MiXCR, one entry per CDR3 protein. The profile covers roughly 240,000 distinct CDR3 sequences, with around 6.6% appearing a single time and approximately 3.6% taken by the ten largest. This sample was shared with a second study, whose subject was yellow fever vaccine responses in identical twins.

The sample taken for sequencing was memory (CD45RO+) T cells sorted from blood. The clonotype comes from a woman younger than 30 in good health. This chain connects TRBV15 to TRBJ2-3; possible D gene TRBD1, 6 bases. The CDR3 is CATSNYRAGDTQYF. The CDR3 DNA reads as TGTGCCACCAGCAACTACAGGGCCGGAGATACGCAGTATTTT.